The entry that follows covers one T cell receptor (beta chain) sequence. Clones were sequenced by immunoSEQ multiplex PCR, and TCRdb holds only the in-frame ones, with some missing. The sample carries more than 110,000 clones, around 90% recorded once. The data derive from a study of blood T cell repertoires in COVID-19. Study-wide background: PBMCs, B-cell-depleted T cells, or T cells were the source of the cDNA or gDNA that made up the material.

CDR1 is SGHVT, CDR2 SQSDAQ, per germline. V was cut by 6 bases and J by 6 bases, with 15 bases left in between. The CDR3 extends over 14 amino acids. The source material was peripheral blood. V and J are TRBV7-4 and TRBJ1-5, with unresolved D. The receptor was isolated from a human donor in a cohort sampled during active COVID-19. The CDR3 sequence: CASSPGWAGQPQHF. CDR3 sequence (DNA): TGTGCCAGCAGTCCAGGTTGGGCGGGTCAGCCCCAGCATTTT.